This T cell receptor (beta chain) came from a study of radiotherapy plus CTLA-4 blockade in lung cancer. Sequencing was performed with immunoSEQ multiplex PCR; in TCRdb, only in-frame clones are kept and a portion is missing. Of tens of thousands of clones in the sample, about four fifths are singletons; the top ten hold about 0.79%. The receptor's source is a human donor with non-small cell lung cancer who had stable disease on radiotherapy plus ipilimumab. Material: peripheral blood, obtained from a patient treated with radiotherapy plus ipilimumab.

The CDR3 sequence: CASSVGDSGHEQFF. In DNA, the CDR3 is TGTGCCAGCAGCGTCGGGGACTCTGGGCATGAGCAGTTCTTC. This chain uses TRBV9 with TRBJ2-1; D might be TRBD2 (6 bases). The CDR3 consists of 14 residues. Trimming stripped 2 bases from V and 8 bases from J, with 14 bases between. CDR1 is SGDLS, CDR2 YYNGEE, per germline.